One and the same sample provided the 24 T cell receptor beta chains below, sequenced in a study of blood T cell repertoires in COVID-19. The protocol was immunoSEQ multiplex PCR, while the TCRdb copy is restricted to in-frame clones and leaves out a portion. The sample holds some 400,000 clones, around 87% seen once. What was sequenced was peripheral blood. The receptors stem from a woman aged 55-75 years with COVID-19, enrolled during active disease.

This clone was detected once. CDR3 sequence: CASSYGTGNGEKLFF. The CDR3 DNA reads as TGTGCCAGCAGTTACGGGACAGGGAATGGTGAAAAACTGTTTTTT. The V call is TRBV6-6, the J call TRBJ1-4, with 9 nucleotides matching TRBD1. Germline lookup yields CDR1 MNHNY and CDR2 SVGAGI (reference sequence). This CDR3 has 15 amino acids. J lost 7 bases, V lost 2 bases, and 5 bases had no gene match.

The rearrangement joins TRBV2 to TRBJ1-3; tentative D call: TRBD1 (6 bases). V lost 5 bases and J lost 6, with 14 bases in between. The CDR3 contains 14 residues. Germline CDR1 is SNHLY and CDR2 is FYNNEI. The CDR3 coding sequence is TGTGCCAGCAGTAAAAGACAGGTGGAAAACACCATATATTTT. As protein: CASSKRQVENTIYF.

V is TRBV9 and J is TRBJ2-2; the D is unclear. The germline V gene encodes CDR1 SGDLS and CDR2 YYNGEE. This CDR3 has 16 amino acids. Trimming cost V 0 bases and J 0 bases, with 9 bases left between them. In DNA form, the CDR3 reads TGTGCCAGCAGCGTAGATGGTTACACGAACACCGGGGAGCTGTTTTTT. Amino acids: CASSVDGYTNTGELFF.

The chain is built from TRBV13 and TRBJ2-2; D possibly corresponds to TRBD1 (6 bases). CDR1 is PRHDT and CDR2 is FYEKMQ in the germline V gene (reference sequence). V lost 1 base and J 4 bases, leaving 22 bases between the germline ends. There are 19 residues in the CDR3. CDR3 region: CASSLVLGQPDGATGELFF. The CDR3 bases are TGTGCCAGCAGCTTAGTCCTGGGACAACCCGACGGGGCCACCGGGGAGCTGTTTTTT.

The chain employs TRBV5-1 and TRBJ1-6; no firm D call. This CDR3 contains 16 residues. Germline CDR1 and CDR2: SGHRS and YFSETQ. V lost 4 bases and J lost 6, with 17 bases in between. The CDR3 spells CASSLGGVGGNSPLHF. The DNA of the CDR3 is TGCGCCAGCAGCCTCGGTGGGGTTGGAGGTAATTCACCCCTCCACTTT.

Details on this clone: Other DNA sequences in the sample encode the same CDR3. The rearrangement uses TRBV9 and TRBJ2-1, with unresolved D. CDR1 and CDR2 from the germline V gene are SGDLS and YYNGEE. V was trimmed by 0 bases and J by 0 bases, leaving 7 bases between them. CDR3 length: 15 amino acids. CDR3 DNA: TGTGCCAGCAGCGTAGTACCGAGCTCCTACAATGAGCAGTTCTTC. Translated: CASSVVPSSYNEQFF.

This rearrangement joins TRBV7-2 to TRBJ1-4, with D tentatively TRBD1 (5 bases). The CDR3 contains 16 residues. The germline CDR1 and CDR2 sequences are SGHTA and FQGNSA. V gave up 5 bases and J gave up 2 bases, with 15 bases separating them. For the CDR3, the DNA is TGTGCCAGCAGCCATCTCGGGGGGACCACTAATGAAAAACTGTTTTTT. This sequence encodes CASSHLGGTTNEKLFF.

The CDR3 DNA follows: TGTGCCAGCTCACCGACTAGCGGGGGAACCGGGGCCGGGGAGCTGTTTTTT. Its protein product is CASSPTSGGTGAGELFF. J is TRBJ2-2 and V is TRBV18; 12 positions agree with TRBD2. Germline lookup yields CDR1 KGHSH and CDR2 LQKENI. This CDR3 comprises 17 residues. Unmatched junction bases numbered 8, after V lost 3 bases and J lost 6 bases.

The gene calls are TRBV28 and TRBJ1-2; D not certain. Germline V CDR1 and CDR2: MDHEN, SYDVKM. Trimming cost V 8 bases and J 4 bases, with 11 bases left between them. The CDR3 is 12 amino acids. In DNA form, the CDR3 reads TGTGCCAGCCGGGAGGGTGGCTATGGCTACACCTTC. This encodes CASREGGYGYTF.

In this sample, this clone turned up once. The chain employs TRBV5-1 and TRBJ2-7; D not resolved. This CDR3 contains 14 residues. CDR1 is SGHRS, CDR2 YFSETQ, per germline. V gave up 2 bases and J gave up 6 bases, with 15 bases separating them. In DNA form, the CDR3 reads TGCGCCAGCAGCTTTCATGGCGACACGGTCGAGCAGTACTTC. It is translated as CASSFHGDTVEQYF.

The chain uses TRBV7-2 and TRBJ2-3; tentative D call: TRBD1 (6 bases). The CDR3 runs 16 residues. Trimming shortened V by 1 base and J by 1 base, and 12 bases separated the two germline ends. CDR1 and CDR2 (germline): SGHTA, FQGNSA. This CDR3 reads CASSLDLGAGTDTQYF. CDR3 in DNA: TGTGCCAGCAGCTTAGATCTGGGGGCGGGCACAGATACGCAGTATTTT.

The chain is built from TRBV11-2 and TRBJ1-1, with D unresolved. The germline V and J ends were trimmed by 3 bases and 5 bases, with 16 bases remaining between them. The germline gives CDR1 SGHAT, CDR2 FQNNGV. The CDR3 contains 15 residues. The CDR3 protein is CASSLNQVSGTEAFF. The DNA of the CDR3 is TGTGCCAGCAGCTTGAACCAGGTCTCTGGGACTGAAGCTTTCTTT.

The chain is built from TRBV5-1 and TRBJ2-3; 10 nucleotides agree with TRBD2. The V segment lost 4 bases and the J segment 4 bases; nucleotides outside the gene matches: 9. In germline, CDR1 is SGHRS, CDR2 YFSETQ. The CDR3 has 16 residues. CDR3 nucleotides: TGCGCCAGCAGCCGCAATAGCGGGGGGCCTTCAGATACGCAGTATTTT. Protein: CASSRNSGGPSDTQYF.

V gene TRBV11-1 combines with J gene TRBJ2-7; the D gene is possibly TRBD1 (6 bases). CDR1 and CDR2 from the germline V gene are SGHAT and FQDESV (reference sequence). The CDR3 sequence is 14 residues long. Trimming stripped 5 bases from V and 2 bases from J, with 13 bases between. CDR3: CASSIRDNPYEQYF. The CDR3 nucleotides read TGTGCCAGCAGCATCCGGGACAATCCCTACGAGCAGTACTTC.

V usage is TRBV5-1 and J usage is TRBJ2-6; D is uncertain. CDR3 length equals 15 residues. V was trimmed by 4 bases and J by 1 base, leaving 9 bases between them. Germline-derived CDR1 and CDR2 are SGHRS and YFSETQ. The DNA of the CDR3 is TGCGCCAGCAGCCCTCCCCTTTCTGGGGCCAACGTCCTGACTTTC. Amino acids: CASSPPLSGANVLTF.

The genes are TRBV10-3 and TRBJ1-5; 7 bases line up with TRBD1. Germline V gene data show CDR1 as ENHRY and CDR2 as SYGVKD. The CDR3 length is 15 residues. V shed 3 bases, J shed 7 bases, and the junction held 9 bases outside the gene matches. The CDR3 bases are TGTGCCATCAGTGATAGGAAAGGGGGCGAGCAGCCCCAGCATTTT. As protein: CAISDRKGGEQPQHF.

The CDR3 here is CASSYSFPRGSPLHF. The CDR3 nucleotides are TGTGCCAGCAGTTACTCGTTCCCTCGCGGCTCACCCCTCCACTTT. The chain joins TRBV6-6 to TRBJ1-6; D is uncertain. Trimming removed 0 bases from V and 10 bases from J, with 13 bases in between. CDR3 size: 15 residues. Germline CDR1 and CDR2: MNHNY and SVGAGI (reference sequence).

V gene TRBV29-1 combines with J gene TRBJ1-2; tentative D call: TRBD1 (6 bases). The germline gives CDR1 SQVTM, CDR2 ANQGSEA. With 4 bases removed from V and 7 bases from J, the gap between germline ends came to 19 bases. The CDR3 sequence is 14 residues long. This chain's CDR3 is CSVAPGGGLVGYTF. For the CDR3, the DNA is TGCAGCGTTGCCCCGGGAGGGGGACTGGTTGGCTACACCTTC.

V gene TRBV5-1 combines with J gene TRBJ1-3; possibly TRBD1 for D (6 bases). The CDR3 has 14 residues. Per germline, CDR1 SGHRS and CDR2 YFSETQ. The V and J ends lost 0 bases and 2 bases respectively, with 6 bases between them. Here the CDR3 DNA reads TGCGCCAGCAGCTTGGACAGGGCTGGAAACACCATATATTTT. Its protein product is CASSLDRAGNTIYF.

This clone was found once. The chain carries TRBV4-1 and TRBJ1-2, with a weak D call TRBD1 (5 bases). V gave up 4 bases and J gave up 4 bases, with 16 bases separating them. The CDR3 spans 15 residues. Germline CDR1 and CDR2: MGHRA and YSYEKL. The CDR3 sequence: CASSRGEGGSYGYTF. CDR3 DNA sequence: TGCGCCAGCAGCCGAGGGGAGGGAGGCTCCTATGGCTACACCTTC.

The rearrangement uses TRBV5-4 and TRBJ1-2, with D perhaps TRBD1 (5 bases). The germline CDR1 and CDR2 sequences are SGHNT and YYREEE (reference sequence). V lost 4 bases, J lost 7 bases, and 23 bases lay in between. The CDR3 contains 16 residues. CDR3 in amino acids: CASSGGIKASAGGYTF. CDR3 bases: TGTGCCAGCAGCGGGGGGATAAAGGCGTCCGCAGGTGGCTACACCTTC.

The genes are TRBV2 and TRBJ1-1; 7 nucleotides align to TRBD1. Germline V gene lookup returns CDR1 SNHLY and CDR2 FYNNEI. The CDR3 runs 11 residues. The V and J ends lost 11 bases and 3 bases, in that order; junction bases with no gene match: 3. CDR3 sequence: CACDRDTEAFF. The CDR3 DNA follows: TGTGCCTGCGACAGGGACACTGAAGCTTTCTTT.

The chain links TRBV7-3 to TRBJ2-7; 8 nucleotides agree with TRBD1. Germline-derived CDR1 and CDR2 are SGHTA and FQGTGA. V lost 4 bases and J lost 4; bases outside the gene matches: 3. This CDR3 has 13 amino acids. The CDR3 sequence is CASSSQGAYEQYF. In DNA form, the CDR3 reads TGTGCCAGCAGCTCCCAGGGGGCTTACGAGCAGTACTTC.

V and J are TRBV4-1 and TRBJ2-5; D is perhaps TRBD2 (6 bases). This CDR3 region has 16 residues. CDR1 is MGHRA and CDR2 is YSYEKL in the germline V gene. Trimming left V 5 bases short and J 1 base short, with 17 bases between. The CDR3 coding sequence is TGCGCCAGCAGCTCCCGCCCGGGGGAAGTCCAAGAGACCCAGTACTTC. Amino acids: CASSSRPGEVQETQYF.